This TCR beta chain emerged from a study of post-analysis software for immune sequencing data. Libraries were made from TCR beta cDNA, and they carried unique molecular identifiers. TCRdb recomputed calls from the PCR reads with MiXCR, one row per CDR3 protein. The sample consists of hundreds of thousands of distinct CDR3 sequences, 25% to 30% of them appearing once. In the case of this clonotype: The target antigen is unknown.

Study-wide points: Diversity measured as normalized Chao1 was significantly lower in multiple sclerosis patients than in controls.

The receptor was isolated from a girl aged 10 to 17 with multiple sclerosis. The specimen sequenced was blood.

CDR3 region: CASSFQGAYTF. CDR3 sequence (DNA): TGTGCCAGCAGTTTCCAGGGGGCCTACACCTTC. This chain joins TRBV27 and TRBJ1-2; 8 bases agree with TRBD1. The junction had 1 base not matched to a gene; V was cut back by 3 bases and J by 10 bases. CDR1 and CDR2 (germline): MNHEY, SMNVEV (reference sequence). This CDR3 is 11 amino acids long.